This passage covers 16 T cell receptor beta chains from one sample sequenced in a study of early T cells in non-severe SARS-CoV-2 infection. TCRdb redid the calling of the 5' RACE reads with MiXCR, one entry per CDR3 protein. The sample lists under 100,000 distinct CDR3 sequences; 11% were seen once. Sequencing input: whole blood. The receptor set was obtained from an adult who was a healthcare worker with PCR-confirmed SARS-CoV-2 infection or an uninfected control (not recorded which).

A note on this clonotype: A read error may produce the germline difference seen at one junction end. The chain carries TRBV28 and TRBJ2-7, with D possibly matching TRBD2 (5 bases). CDR3 size: 11 residues. The V gene's germline CDR1 is MDHEN and CDR2 SYDVKM. The CDR3, as DNA: TGTGCCAGCAGTTCGCTAGCACATCGGGTTTTC. It translates to CASSSLAHRVF.

The CDR3 bases are TGTGCCAGCAGTCCGGGGGGAGGTGGCACCTATGGCTACACCTTC. The encoded protein is CASSPGGGGTYGYTF. V gene TRBV6-1 combines with J gene TRBJ1-2, with D possibly being TRBD1 (5 bases). V was trimmed by 5 bases and J by 4 bases, leaving 17 bases between them. The CDR3 runs 15 residues. In germline, CDR1 is MNHNS, CDR2 SASEGT.

The V and J genes are TRBV19 and TRBJ2-1, with TRBD1 matching 9 bases. The germline V gene encodes CDR1 LNHDA and CDR2 SQIVND (reference sequence). This CDR3 contains 16 residues. The trim removed 4 bases at V and 5 bases at J, leaving 9 bases unmatched. The CDR3 nucleotides are TGTGCCAGTAGTACTTACCGGGACAGGGCTAACAATGAGCAGTTCTTC. Translated: CASSTYRDRANNEQFF.

This clonotype has at least ten counts. The chain links TRBV29-1 to TRBJ1-2; no definite D call. CDR1 SQVTM and CDR2 ANQGSEA come from the germline V gene. Trimming cost V 3 bases and J 8 bases, with 4 bases left between them. The CDR3 contains 9 residues. The CDR3 DNA reads as TGCAGCGTTGATGAAGGCTACACCTTC. Translating it yields CSVDEGYTF.

This rearrangement joins TRBV7-9 to TRBJ1-2, with 10 positions matching TRBD1. With V trimmed by 2 bases and J by 8 bases, 2 bases remained unmatched. Germline CDR1 and CDR2: SEHNR and FQNEAQ (reference sequence). The CDR3 extends over 13 amino acids. CDR3 sequence reads: CASSLRDRGGYTF. The DNA of the CDR3 is TGTGCCAGCAGCTTAAGGGACAGGGGAGGCTACACCTTC.

This clonotype was observed at least ten times. The chain links TRBV3-1 to TRBJ1-6; D gene uncertain. Trimming stripped 0 bases from V and 7 bases from J, with 7 bases between. The V gene's germline CDR1 is LGHDT and CDR2 YNNKEL (reference sequence). This CDR3 is built from 14 residues. The CDR3 nucleotides read TGTGCCAGCAGCCAAGAGGGCCGGAATTCACCCCTCCACTTT. It encodes CASSQEGRNSPLHF.

This clonotype came up many times. This chain connects TRBV5-1 to TRBJ2-7, with D uncertain. The V gene lost 1 base and the J gene lost 5 bases, with 4 bases spanning the gap. The CDR3 has 11 residues. Per the germline V gene, CDR1 is SGHRS and CDR2 is YFSETQ. This chain's CDR3 is CASSLPHEQYF. DNA for the CDR3: TGCGCCAGCAGCTTGCCCCACGAGCAGTACTTC.

This clonotype came up a few times. The J gene is TRBJ2-1, the V gene TRBV18; 7 bases fit TRBD2. The CDR3 is 17 amino acids. V lost 3 bases and J lost 4; bases outside the gene matches: 12. Germline V gene sequence: CDR1 KGHSH, CDR2 LQKENI. The CDR3 sequence is CASSPLQAGALYNEQFF. CDR3 sequence (DNA): TGTGCCAGCTCACCTCTGCAGGCGGGAGCGCTTTACAATGAGCAGTTCTTC.

The table lists this clonotype with a few counts. This CDR3 is CASSQDLLLQRGTEAFF. As DNA, the CDR3 is TGTGCCAGCAGCCAAGATCTCCTCCTCCAAAGGGGCACTGAAGCTTTCTTT. This chain uses TRBV3-1 with TRBJ1-1; tentatively, D is TRBD1 (5 bases). Between the trimmed V and J ends, which lost 0 bases and 4 bases, there was a span of 18 bases. The CDR3 sequence is 17 residues long. The germline gives CDR1 LGHDT, CDR2 YNNKEL (reference sequence).

The sample holds a few counts of this clonotype. The chain carries TRBV5-1 and TRBJ2-3; no reliable D call. CDR1 SGHRS and CDR2 YFSETQ come from the germline V gene. V dropped 0 bases and J dropped 2 bases, with 10 bases sitting between them. The CDR3 has 15 amino acids. The CDR3: CASSLASGATDTQYF. The CDR3 nucleotides are TGCGCCAGCAGCTTGGCTAGTGGTGCCACAGATACGCAGTATTTT.

The chain has TRBV28 and TRBJ2-4, with a weak D call TRBD1 (6 bases). V was trimmed by 6 bases and J by 4 bases, leaving 7 bases between them. The CDR3 sequence is 12 residues long. Germline V CDR1 and CDR2: MDHEN, SYDVKM. The CDR3 region is CASRGQKNIQYF. Written as DNA, the CDR3 is TGTGCCAGCAGAGGACAGAAAAACATTCAGTACTTC.

This clonotype was detected ten times or more. The genes are TRBV29-1 and TRBJ1-4; weak D call: TRBD1 (6 bases). V was pared by 3 bases and J by 7 bases, with 12 bases between. The length of the CDR3 is 13 residues. Germline-derived CDR1 and CDR2 are SQVTM and ANQGSEA. CDR3 nucleotides: TGCAGCGTTGAGTCCAGGGGTCTTGAAAAACTGTTTTTT. Protein product: CSVESRGLEKLFF.

This clonotype was seen at least ten times. The chain has TRBV10-2 and TRBJ2-3, with 9 bases lining up with TRBD2. Germline V gives CDR1 WSHSY, CDR2 SAAADI. The V segment lost 3 bases and the J segment 7 bases; nucleotides outside the gene matches: 8. The CDR3 loop spans 15 amino acids. This chain's CDR3 is CASSDFGTSSHTQYF. The DNA for the CDR3 is TGCGCCAGCAGTGATTTCGGGACTAGCTCGCATACGCAGTATTTT.

At least ten counts were recorded for this clonotype. V is TRBV29-1 and J is TRBJ1-2; no firm D call. V lost 3 bases, J lost 4 bases, and 9 bases lay in between. This CDR3 comprises 12 residues. Germline V gene lookup returns CDR1 SQVTM and CDR2 ANQGSEA. The CDR3, as DNA: TGCAGCGTTGATGACACCTCCTATGGCTACACCTTC. This gives the protein CSVDDTSYGYTF.

This clonotype showed up just a few times. CDR3 region: CASSLTGLAKNIQYF. The CDR3 nucleotides read TGCGCCAGCAGCCTTACAGGGTTAGCCAAAAACATTCAGTACTTC. V usage is TRBV4-1 and J usage is TRBJ2-4, with D possibly TRBD1 on 6 matching bases. This CDR3 has 15 residues. CDR1 MGHRA and CDR2 YSYEKL come from the germline V gene. Trimming stripped 4 bases from V and 0 bases from J, with 10 bases between.

The chain uses TRBV2 and TRBJ2-7; no reliable D call. The CDR3 is 14 amino acids. Germline CDR1 SNHLY, CDR2 FYNNEI. V was trimmed by 3 bases and J by 3 bases, leaving 12 bases between them. The CDR3 here is CASSDYSVFYEQYF. The CDR3 DNA sequence: TGTGCCAGCAGTGACTACAGCGTCTTCTACGAGCAGTACTTC.